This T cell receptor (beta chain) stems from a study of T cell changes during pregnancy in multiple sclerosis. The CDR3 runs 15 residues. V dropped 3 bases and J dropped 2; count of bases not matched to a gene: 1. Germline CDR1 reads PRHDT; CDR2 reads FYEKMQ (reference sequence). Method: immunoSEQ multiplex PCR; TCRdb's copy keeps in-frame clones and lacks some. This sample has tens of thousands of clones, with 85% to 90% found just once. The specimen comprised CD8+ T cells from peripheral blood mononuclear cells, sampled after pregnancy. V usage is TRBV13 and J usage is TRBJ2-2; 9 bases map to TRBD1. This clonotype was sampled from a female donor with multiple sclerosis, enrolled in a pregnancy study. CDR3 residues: CASSLDRGNTGELFF. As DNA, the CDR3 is TGTGCCAGCAGCTTGGACAGGGGCAACACCGGGGAGCTGTTTTTT.